This is a list of T cell receptor beta chains from one sample in a study of cytomegalovirus exposure and HLA in healthy donors. The protocol was immunoSEQ multiplex PCR, while the TCRdb copy is restricted to in-frame clones and leaves out a portion. The repertoire has roughly 150,000 clones, 60% to 75% of them found once; the top ten carry about 6.4%. The sequenced sample was PBMCs. The receptor source for this set is a man younger than 40 in good health and CMV-seronegative. Each CDR3 is given with its conserved first and last residue. D genes are given only for firm matches. Rows give clone size only sometimes, using once, few, many, or a class for an expanded clone.

clone_size j_call cdr3_length v_call d_call cdr3_nt cdr3_aa
few TRBJ2-1 14 TRBV10-3 NA TGTGCCATCAGTGACGCGGGAAGAAACAATGAGCAGTTCTTC CAISDAGRNNEQFF
NA TRBJ2-3 15 TRBV5-1 TRBD1 TGCGCCAGCAGCGAAGGGACAGAGCGCACAGATACGCAGTATTTT CASSEGTERTDTQYF
NA TRBJ2-3 16 TRBV27 TRBD2 TGTGCCAGCAGACCTCTAGCGGGAGGGCCGAGAGATACGCAGTATTTT CASRPLAGGPRDTQYF
NA TRBJ1-5 13 TRBV2 NA TGTGCCAGCAGTGGTGAGGGCAATCAGCCCCAGCATTTT CASSGEGNQPQHF
NA TRBJ1-3 15 TRBV6-1 NA TGTGCCAGCAGGAGGCAGGGGTTCTTTGGAAACACCATATATTTT CASRRQGFFGNTIYF
few TRBJ2-7 12 TRBV6-5 NA TGTGCCTCCGGCTCAGACATTTGGGAGCAGTACTTC CASGSDIWEQYF
NA TRBJ2-7 14 TRBV18 TRBD2 TGTGCCAGCTCACCGGGACTAGCGGGATATGAGCAGTACTTC CASSPGLAGYEQYF
NA TRBJ2-5 18 TRBV2 TRBD2 TGTGCCAGCAGTGGGGGACTAGCGGGAGGATTGTCTGGAGAGACCCAGTACTTC CASSGGLAGGLSGETQYF
few TRBJ1-4 13 TRBV7-9 TRBD1 TGTGCCAGCAGCGACAGGGGCGGAGAAAAACTGTTTTTT CASSDRGGEKLFF
NA TRBJ1-4 15 TRBV2 NA TGTGCCAGCAGGGCTAGGACAGCGGATAATGAAAAACTGTTTTTT CASRARTADNEKLFF
NA TRBJ1-3 14 TRBV6-5 NA TGTGCCAGCAGGGACAGTCGTACTGGAAACACCATATATTTT CASRDSRTGNTIYF
NA TRBJ2-5 12 TRBV19 NA TGTGCCAGTAGTGGGGCCTCCCAGACCCAGTACTTC CASSGASQTQYF
NA TRBJ1-1 18 TRBV5-1 TRBD1 TGCGCCAGCAGCTTCGGGACAGGGGCCTCTCCCGAGAACACTGAAGCTTTCTTT CASSFGTGASPENTEAFF
NA TRBJ1-2 16 TRBV7-2 NA TGTGCCAGCAGCTTGCGGGGCCATGGAGGAGGATCGGGCTACACCTTC CASSLRGHGGGSGYTF
NA TRBJ2-1 16 TRBV9 TRBD2 TGTGCCAGCAGCGTGGGGGGACTAGCGGGATTGAATGAGCAGTTCTTC CASSVGGLAGLNEQFF
NA TRBJ1-2 14 TRBV7-2 TRBD1 TGTGCCAGCAGCTTGGGACAGGGGCCTGAGGGCTACACCTTC CASSLGQGPEGYTF
NA TRBJ1-2 15 TRBV19 TRBD1 TGTGCCAGTAGTCTTGGACAGGGTATTGGGTATGGCTACACCTTC CASSLGQGIGYGYTF
NA TRBJ2-6 15 TRBV5-6 NA TGTGCCAGCAGCCCTAGTTACTCTGGGGCCAACGTCCTGACTTTC CASSPSYSGANVLTF
NA TRBJ1-4 13 TRBV11-2 TRBD1 TGTGCCAGCAGCTTGGGGACAGCTGAAAAACTGTTTTTT CASSLGTAEKLFF
NA TRBJ2-3 16 TRBV7-2 TRBD2 TGTGCCAGCAGCTCCCGGGACTACCGCCTCACAGATACGCAGTATTTT CASSSRDYRLTDTQYF
NA TRBJ2-3 15 TRBV13 NA TGTGCCAGCAGCTTAATATCAGGGCGCCCAGATACGCAGTATTTT CASSLISGRPDTQYF
NA TRBJ2-6 16 TRBV5-1 NA TGCGCCAGCAGCTTTGGCAGGTACTCTGGGGCCAACGTCCTGACTTTC CASSFGRYSGANVLTF
once TRBJ2-3 15 TRBV19 NA TGTGCCAGTAGTATTCGGATAGGGGGCACAGATACGCAGTATTTT CASSIRIGGTDTQYF
NA TRBJ1-4 14 TRBV2 TRBD1 TGTGCCAGCAGGGGACAGGGCGAGAATGAAAAACTGTTTTTT CASRGQGENEKLFF
NA TRBJ1-3 16 TRBV7-2 NA TGTGCCAGCAGCTTAGTCGGGGGGAACTCTGGAAACACCATATATTTT CASSLVGGNSGNTIYF
NA TRBJ2-2 15 TRBV19 TRBD2 TGTGCCACTAAGAGGACTAGCTTTGACACCGGGGAGCTGTTTTTT CATKRTSFDTGELFF
NA TRBJ2-7 16 TRBV25-1 NA TGTGCCAGCAGTGACCGGGTTGACTCCGTCGGAGACGAGCAGTACTTC CASSDRVDSVGDEQYF